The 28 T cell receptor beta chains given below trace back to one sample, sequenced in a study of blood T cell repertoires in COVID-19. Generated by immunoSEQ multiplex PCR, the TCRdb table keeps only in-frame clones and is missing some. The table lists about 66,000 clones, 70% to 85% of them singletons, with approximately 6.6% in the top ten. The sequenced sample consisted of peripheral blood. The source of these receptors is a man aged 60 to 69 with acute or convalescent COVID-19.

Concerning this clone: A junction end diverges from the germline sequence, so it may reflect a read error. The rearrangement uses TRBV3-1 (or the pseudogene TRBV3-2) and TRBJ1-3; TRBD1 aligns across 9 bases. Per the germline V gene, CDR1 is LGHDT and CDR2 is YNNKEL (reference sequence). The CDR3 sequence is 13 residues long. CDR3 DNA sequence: TGTGCCAGCAGCCAATTATCGGGACAGGGTGTACGCTTT. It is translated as CASSQLSGQGVRF.

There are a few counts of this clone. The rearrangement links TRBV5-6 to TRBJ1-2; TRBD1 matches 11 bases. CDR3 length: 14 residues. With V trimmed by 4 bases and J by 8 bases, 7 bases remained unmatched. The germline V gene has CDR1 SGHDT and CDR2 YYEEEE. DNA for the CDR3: TGTGCCAGCAGCATTGGACAGGGGGCGAAAGGCTACACCTTC. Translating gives CASSIGQGAKGYTF.

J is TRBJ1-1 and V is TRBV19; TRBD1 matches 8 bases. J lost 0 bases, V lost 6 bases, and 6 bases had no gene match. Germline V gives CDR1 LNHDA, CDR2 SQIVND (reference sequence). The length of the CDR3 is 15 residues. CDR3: CASRKGQGVNTEAFF. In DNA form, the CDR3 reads TGTGCCAGTAGGAAAGGACAGGGCGTGAACACTGAAGCTTTCTTT.

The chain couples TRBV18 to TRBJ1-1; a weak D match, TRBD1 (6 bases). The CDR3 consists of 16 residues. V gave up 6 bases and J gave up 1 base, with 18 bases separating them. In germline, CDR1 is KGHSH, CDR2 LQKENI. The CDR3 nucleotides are TGTGCCAGCTCCCCGATAAACAGGGTCTGGAACACTGAAGCTTTCTTT. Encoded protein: CASSPINRVWNTEAFF. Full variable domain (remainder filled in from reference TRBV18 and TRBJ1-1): NAGVMQNPRHLVRRRGQEARLRCSPMKGHSHVYWYRQLPEEGLKFMVYLQKENIIDESGMPKERFSAEFPKEGPSILRIQQVVRGDSAAYFCASSPINRVWNTEAFFGQGTRLTVV.

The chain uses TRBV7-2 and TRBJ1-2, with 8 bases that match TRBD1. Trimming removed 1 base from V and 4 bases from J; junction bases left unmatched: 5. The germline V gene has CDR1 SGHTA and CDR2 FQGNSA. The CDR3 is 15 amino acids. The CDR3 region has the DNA TGTGCCAGCAGCTTAGTGTACAGGGGGAGCTATGGCTACACCTTC. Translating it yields CASSLVYRGSYGYTF.

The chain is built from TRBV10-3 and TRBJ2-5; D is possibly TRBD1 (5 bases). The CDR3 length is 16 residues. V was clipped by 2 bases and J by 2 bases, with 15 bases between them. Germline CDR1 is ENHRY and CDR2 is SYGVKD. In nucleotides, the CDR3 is TGTGCCATCAGTGAGATCAGGGAATCCTTACAAGAGACCCAGTACTTC. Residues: CAISEIRESLQETQYF.

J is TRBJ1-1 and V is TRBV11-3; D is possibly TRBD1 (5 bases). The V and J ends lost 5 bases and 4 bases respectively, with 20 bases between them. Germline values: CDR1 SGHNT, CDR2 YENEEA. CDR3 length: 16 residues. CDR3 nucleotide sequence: TGTGCCAGCAGCCCCGATGGACGGGAGGGGATCACTGAAGCTTTCTTT. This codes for CASSPDGREGITEAFF.

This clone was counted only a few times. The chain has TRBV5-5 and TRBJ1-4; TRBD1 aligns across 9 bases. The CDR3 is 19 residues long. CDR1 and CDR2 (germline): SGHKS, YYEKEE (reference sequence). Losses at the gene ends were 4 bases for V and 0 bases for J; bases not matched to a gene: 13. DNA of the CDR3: TGTGCCAGCAGCCCATCAATTACAGGGGGCTTTCCAACTAATGAAAAACTGTTTTTT. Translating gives CASSPSITGGFPTNEKLFF.

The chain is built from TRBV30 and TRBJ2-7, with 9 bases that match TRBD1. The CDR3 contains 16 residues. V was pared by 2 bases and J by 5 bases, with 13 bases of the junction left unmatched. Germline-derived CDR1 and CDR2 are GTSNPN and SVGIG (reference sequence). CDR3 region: CAWSSSPGQGLNEQYF. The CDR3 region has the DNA TGTGCCTGGAGTTCCTCGCCGGGACAGGGTCTCAACGAGCAGTACTTC.

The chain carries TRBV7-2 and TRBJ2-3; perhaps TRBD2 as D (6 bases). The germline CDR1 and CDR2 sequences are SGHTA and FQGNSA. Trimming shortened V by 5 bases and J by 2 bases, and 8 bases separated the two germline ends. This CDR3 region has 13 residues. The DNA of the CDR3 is TGTGCCAGCAGCCGGGACTTCACAGATACGCAGTATTTT. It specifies CASSRDFTDTQYF.

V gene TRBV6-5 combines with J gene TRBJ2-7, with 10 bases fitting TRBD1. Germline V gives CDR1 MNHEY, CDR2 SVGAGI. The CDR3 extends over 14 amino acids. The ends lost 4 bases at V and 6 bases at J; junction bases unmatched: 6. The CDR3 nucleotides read TGTGCCAGCAGTTCTCTGACAGGGGGCGGCGAGCAGTACTTC. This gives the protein CASSSLTGGGEQYF.

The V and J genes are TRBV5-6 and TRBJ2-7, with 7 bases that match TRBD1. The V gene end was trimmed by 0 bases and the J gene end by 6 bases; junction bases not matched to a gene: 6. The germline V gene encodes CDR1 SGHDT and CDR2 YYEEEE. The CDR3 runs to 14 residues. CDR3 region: CASSLVARGIEQYF. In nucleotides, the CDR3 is TGTGCCAGCAGCTTGGTTGCCAGGGGGATCGAGCAGTACTTC.

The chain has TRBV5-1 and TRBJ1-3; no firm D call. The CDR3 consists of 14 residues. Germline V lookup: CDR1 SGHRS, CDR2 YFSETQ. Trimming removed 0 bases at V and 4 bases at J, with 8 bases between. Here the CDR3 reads CASSLGPEGNTIYF. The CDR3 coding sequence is TGCGCCAGCAGCTTGGGCCCCGAGGGAAACACCATATATTTT.

The CDR3, as DNA: TGTGCCAGCAGCTTGGACACGGGTAATAGCAATCAGCCCCAGCATTTT. Translating it yields CASSLDTGNSNQPQHF. The chain couples TRBV5-5 to TRBJ1-5; D ambiguous. The CDR3 covers 16 residues. Trimming cost V 0 bases and J 0 bases, with 10 bases left between them. CDR1 SGHKS and CDR2 YYEKEE come from the germline V gene (reference sequence).

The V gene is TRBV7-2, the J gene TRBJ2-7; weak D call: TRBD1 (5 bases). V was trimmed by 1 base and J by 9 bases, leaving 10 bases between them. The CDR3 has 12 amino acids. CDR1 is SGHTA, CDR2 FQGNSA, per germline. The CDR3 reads CASSLDGAGQYF. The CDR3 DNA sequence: TGTGCCAGCAGCTTAGATGGGGCAGGGCAGTACTTC.

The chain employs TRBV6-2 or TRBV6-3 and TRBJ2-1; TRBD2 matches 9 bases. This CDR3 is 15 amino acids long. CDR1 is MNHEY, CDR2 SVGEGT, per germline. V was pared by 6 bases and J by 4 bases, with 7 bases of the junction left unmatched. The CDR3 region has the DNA TGTGCCAGCAGCCCGCGGGGGGGCCGATACAATGAGCAGTTCTTC. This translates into CASSPRGGRYNEQFF.

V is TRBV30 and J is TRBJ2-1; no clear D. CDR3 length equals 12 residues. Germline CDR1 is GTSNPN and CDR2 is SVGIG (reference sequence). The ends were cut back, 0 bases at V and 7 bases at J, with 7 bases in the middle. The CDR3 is CAWSVNGNEQFF. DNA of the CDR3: TGTGCCTGGAGTGTAAACGGGAATGAGCAGTTCTTC.

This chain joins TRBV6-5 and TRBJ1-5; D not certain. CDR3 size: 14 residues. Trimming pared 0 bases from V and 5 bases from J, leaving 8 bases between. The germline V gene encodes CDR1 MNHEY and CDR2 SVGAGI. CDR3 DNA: TGTGCCAGCAGTTACTCCCCAGGTCATCAGCCCCAGCATTTT. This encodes CASSYSPGHQPQHF.

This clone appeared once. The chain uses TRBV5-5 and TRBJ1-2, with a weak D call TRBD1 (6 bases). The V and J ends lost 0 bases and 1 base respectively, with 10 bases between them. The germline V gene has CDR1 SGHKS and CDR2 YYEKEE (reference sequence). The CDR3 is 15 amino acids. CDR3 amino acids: CASSLETGLNYGYTF. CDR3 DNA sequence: TGTGCCAGCAGCTTGGAAACAGGGCTTAACTATGGCTACACCTTC. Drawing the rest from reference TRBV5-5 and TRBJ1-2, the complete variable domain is DAGVTQSPTHLIKTRGQQVTLRCSPISGHKSVSWYQQVLGQGPQFIFQYYEKEERGRGNFPDRFSARQFPNYSSELNVNALLLGDSALYLCASSLETGLNYGYTFGSGTRLTVV.

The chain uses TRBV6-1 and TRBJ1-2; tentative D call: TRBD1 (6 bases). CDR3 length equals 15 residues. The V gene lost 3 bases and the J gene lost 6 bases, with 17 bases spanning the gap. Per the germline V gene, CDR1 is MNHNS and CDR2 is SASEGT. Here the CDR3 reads CASSDSGTLGHGYTF. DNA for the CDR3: TGTGCCAGCAGTGATTCCGGGACACTGGGCCATGGCTACACCTTC.

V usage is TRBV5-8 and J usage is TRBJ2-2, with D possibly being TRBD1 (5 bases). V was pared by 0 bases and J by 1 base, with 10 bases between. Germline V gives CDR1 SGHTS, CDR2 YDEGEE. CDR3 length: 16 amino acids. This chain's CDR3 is CASSLAGRVNTGELFF. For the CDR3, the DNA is TGTGCCAGCAGCTTGGCCGGCAGGGTGAACACCGGGGAGCTGTTTTTT.

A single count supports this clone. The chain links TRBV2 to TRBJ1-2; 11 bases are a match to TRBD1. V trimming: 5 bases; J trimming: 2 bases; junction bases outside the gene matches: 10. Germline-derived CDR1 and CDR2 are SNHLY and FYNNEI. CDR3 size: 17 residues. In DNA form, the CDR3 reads TGTGCCAGCAGTCCAAGGACAGGGGGCGCATCCAACTATGGCTACACCTTC. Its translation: CASSPRTGGASNYGYTF.

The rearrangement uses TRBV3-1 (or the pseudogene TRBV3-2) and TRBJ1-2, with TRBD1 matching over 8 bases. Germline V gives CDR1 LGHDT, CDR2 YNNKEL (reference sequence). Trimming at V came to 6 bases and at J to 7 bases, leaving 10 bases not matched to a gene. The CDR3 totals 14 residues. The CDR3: CASSQSGQGSGYTF. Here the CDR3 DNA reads TGTGCCAGCAGTCAAAGCGGACAGGGAAGTGGCTACACCTTC.

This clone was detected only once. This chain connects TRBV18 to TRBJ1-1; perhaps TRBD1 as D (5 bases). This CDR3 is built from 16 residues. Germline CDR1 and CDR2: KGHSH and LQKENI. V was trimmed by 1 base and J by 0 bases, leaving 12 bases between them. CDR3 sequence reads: CASSPRMGPMNTEAFF. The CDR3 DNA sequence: TGTGCCAGCTCACCACGTATGGGGCCGATGAACACTGAAGCTTTCTTT.

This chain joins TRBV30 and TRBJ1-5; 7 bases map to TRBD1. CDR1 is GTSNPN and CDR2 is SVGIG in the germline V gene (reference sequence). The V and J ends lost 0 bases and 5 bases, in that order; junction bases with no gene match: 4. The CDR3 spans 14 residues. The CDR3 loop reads CAWSVGQGDQPQHF. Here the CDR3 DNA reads TGTGCCTGGAGTGTAGGGCAGGGGGATCAGCCCCAGCATTTT.

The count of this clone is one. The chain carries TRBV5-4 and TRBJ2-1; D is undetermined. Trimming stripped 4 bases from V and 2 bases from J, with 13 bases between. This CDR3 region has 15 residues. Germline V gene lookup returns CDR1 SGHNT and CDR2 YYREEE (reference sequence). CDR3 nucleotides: TGTGCCAGCAGCAACCCGACGGGTCCCTACAATGAGCAGTTCTTC. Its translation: CASSNPTGPYNEQFF.

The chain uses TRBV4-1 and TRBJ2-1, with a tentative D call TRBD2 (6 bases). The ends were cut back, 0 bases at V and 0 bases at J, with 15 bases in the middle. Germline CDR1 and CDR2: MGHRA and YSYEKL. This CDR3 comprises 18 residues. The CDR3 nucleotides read TGCGCCAGCAGCCAAGATTGGGGCGGGGTCCGCTCCTACAATGAGCAGTTCTTC. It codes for CASSQDWGGVRSYNEQFF.

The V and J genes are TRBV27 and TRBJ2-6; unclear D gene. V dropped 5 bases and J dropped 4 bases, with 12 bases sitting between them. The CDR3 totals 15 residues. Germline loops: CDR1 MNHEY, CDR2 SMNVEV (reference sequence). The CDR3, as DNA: TGTGCCAGCAGTCCACAGATCCTGGGGGCCAACGTCCTGACTTTC. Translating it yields CASSPQILGANVLTF.